This is a list of T cell receptor beta chains from one sample in a study of T cell responses to AZD1222 COVID-19 vaccine. The protocol was immunoSEQ multiplex PCR, while the TCRdb copy is restricted to in-frame clones and leaves out a portion. This table has a few hundred thousand clones, approximately 95% appearing once. Sequencing used peripheral blood, obtained on day 0 of AZD1222 vaccination. The receptors were gathered from an adult in good health. CDR3s include the opening cysteine and the closing phenylalanine or tryptophan. Each record gives: J gene, D gene, V gene, clone size, CDR3 protein, CDR3 DNA. D genes are given only for firm matches. Where a row states a size, it is once, few, many or the class of an expanded clone; other rows omit it.

J gene: TRBJ2-3; D gene: NA; V gene: TRBV11-2; clone size: NA; CDR3 protein: CASSLLLLIDTQYF; CDR3 DNA: TGTGCCAGCAGCTTACTCTTACTTATCGATACGCAGTATTTT
J gene: TRBJ2-3; D gene: NA; V gene: TRBV9; clone size: NA; CDR3 protein: CASSLRSTTDTQYF; CDR3 DNA: TGTGCCAGCAGCTTACGCTCGACAACAGATACGCAGTATTTT
J gene: TRBJ2-1; D gene: TRBD2; V gene: TRBV24-1; clone size: NA; CDR3 protein: CATSDPGDGGDEQFF; CDR3 DNA: TGTGCCACCAGTGATCCCGGGGATGGGGGGGATGAGCAGTTCTTC
J gene: TRBJ1-2; D gene: NA; V gene: TRBV28; clone size: NA; CDR3 protein: CASSLGFRGYTF; CDR3 DNA: TGTGCCAGCAGTTTAGGGTTCCGTGGCTACACCTTC
J gene: TRBJ1-4; D gene: NA; V gene: TRBV5-1; clone size: NA; CDR3 protein: CASSLGQGNEKLFF; CDR3 DNA: TGCGCCAGCAGCTTAGGGCAGGGTAATGAAAAACTGTTTTTT
J gene: TRBJ2-7; D gene: TRBD2; V gene: TRBV2; clone size: NA; CDR3 protein: CASREGTSGRGPHEQYF; CDR3 DNA: TGTGCCAGCAGGGAGGGGACTAGCGGGAGGGGGCCCCACGAGCAGTACTTC
J gene: TRBJ1-3; D gene: NA; V gene: TRBV2; clone size: NA; CDR3 protein: CASREGGVAGNTIYF; CDR3 DNA: TGTGCCAGCAGAGAGGGGGGCGTCGCTGGAAACACCATATATTTT
J gene: TRBJ2-7; D gene: NA; V gene: TRBV5-6; clone size: NA; CDR3 protein: CASSHSLRTHSYEQYF; CDR3 DNA: TGTGCCAGCAGCCACTCGCTTAGAACACACTCCTACGAGCAGTACTTC
J gene: TRBJ2-1; D gene: TRBD2; V gene: TRBV5-1; clone size: once; CDR3 protein: CASSWTSGVDEQFF; CDR3 DNA: TGCGCCAGCAGCTGGACTAGCGGGGTAGATGAGCAGTTCTTC
J gene: TRBJ2-3; D gene: NA; V gene: TRBV5-1; clone size: NA; CDR3 protein: CASSLEKRLSTDTQYF; CDR3 DNA: TGCGCCAGCAGCTTGGAAAAGCGGCTTAGCACAGATACGCAGTATTTT
J gene: TRBJ1-1; D gene: TRBD1; V gene: TRBV30; clone size: NA; CDR3 protein: CAWSGPGQGAEAFF; CDR3 DNA: TGTGCCTGGAGTGGGCCGGGACAGGGGGCCGAAGCTTTCTTT
J gene: TRBJ1-1; D gene: NA; V gene: TRBV28; clone size: NA; CDR3 protein: CASRPTPNTEAFF; CDR3 DNA: TGTGCCAGCAGGCCCACCCCGAACACTGAAGCTTTCTTT
J gene: TRBJ1-2; D gene: NA; V gene: TRBV5-1; clone size: once; CDR3 protein: CASSLGAGTNYGYTF; CDR3 DNA: TGCGCCAGCAGCTTGGGGGCAGGGACCAACTATGGCTACACCTTC
J gene: TRBJ2-1; D gene: TRBD2; V gene: TRBV6-5; clone size: once; CDR3 protein: CASSFLGLVDRNEQFF; CDR3 DNA: TGTGCCAGCAGTTTCCTGGGACTAGTCGATCGCAATGAGCAGTTCTTC
J gene: TRBJ2-2; D gene: NA; V gene: TRBV11-3; clone size: NA; CDR3 protein: CASSLGLSGELFF; CDR3 DNA: TGTGCCAGCAGCTTAGGGTTGTCCGGGGAGCTGTTTTTT
J gene: TRBJ1-1; D gene: NA; V gene: TRBV2; clone size: few; CDR3 protein: CASSQTGGTEAFF; CDR3 DNA: TGTGCCAGCAGTCAAACGGGGGGCACTGAAGCTTTCTTT
J gene: TRBJ2-3; D gene: NA; V gene: TRBV12-3/TRBV12-4; clone size: NA; CDR3 protein: CASSLWTDTQYF; CDR3 DNA: TGTGCCAGCAGTTTATGGACAGATACGCAGTATTTT
J gene: TRBJ1-3; D gene: NA; V gene: TRBV28; clone size: NA; CDR3 protein: CASSFRAGAGNTIYF; CDR3 DNA: TGTGCCAGCAGTTTCAGAGCCGGAGCTGGCAACACCATATATTTT
J gene: TRBJ1-1; D gene: NA; V gene: TRBV19; clone size: once; CDR3 protein: CASSSLLNTEAFF; CDR3 DNA: TGTGCCAGTAGTTCCCTCTTGAACACTGAAGCTTTCTTT
J gene: TRBJ2-1; D gene: TRBD2; V gene: TRBV28; clone size: NA; CDR3 protein: CASSVTSGGPNEQFF; CDR3 DNA: TGTGCCAGCAGTGTCACTAGCGGGGGCCCCAATGAGCAGTTCTTC